These 21 T cell receptor beta chains originate from one sample sequenced in a study of cytomegalovirus exposure and HLA in healthy donors. 13 Jbeta primers and 60 Vbeta primers were used for the PCR. Profiled with immunoSEQ multiplex PCR; TCRdb holds only in-frame clones, not every one. Seen here are about 67,000 clones, over 75% observed once, and the top ten hold more than 4%. Sequenced: PBMCs. All receptors come from a woman aged 25-40 years in good health and CMV-seronegative.

V usage is TRBV6-1 and J usage is TRBJ2-7, with TRBD1 matching 9 bases. Germline V CDR1 and CDR2: MNHNS, SASEGT. Trimming cost V 5 bases and J 9 bases; bases outside gene matches: 5. This CDR3 comprises 12 residues. This CDR3 is CASSTRQGGQYF. CDR3 sequence (DNA): TGTGCCAGCAGTACAAGACAGGGGGGGCAGTACTTC.

The count of this clone is one. The chain joins TRBV4-1 to TRBJ2-7; D may be TRBD2 (6 bases). This CDR3 spans 15 amino acids. Trimming took off 3 bases at V and 4 bases at J, with 16 bases between the two ends. Germline V gene sequence: CDR1 MGHRA, CDR2 YSYEKL. CDR3: CASSHGDSGGYEQYF. The CDR3 region has the DNA TGCGCCAGCAGCCACGGCGATAGCGGAGGGTACGAGCAGTACTTC.

V usage is TRBV5-1 and J usage is TRBJ2-7; perhaps TRBD2 as D (5 bases). The V end lost 2 bases, the J end lost 3 bases, and 12 bases lay between the germline ends. CDR3 size: 14 residues. Germline V lookup: CDR1 SGHRS, CDR2 YFSETQ. Written as DNA, the CDR3 is TGCGCCAGCAGCTTCGGCCACCGGGACTACGAGCAGTACTTC. It encodes CASSFGHRDYEQYF.

V usage is TRBV11-1 and J usage is TRBJ2-7; D may be TRBD1 (6 bases). Trimming stripped 3 bases from V and 6 bases from J, with 15 bases between. The CDR3 runs 14 residues. Germline V gene lookup returns CDR1 SGHAT and CDR2 FQDESV (reference sequence). The CDR3 DNA is TGTGCCAGCAGCTTCCCCAGGGGCCCTGGCGAGCAGTACTTC. Protein sequence: CASSFPRGPGEQYF. Full variable domain (rest looked up from reference TRBV11-1 and TRBJ2-7): EAEVAQSPRYKITEKSQAVAFWCDPISGHATLYWYRQILGQGPELLVQFQDESVVDDSQLPKDRFSAERLKGVDSTLKIQPAELGDSAMYLCASSFPRGPGEQYFGPGTRLTVT.

J is TRBJ2-2 and V is TRBV7-6, with D possibly being TRBD2 (5 bases). The V gene lost 2 bases and the J gene lost 6 bases, with 13 bases spanning the gap. CDR1 is SGHVS and CDR2 is FNYEAQ in the germline V gene. The CDR3 has 15 residues. CDR3 sequence: CASSLTNPGSGELFF. DNA for the CDR3: TGTGCCAGCAGCTTAACCAACCCGGGATCCGGGGAGCTGTTTTTT.

The chain uses TRBV10-2 and TRBJ2-1; 9 nucleotides line up with TRBD2. The CDR3 consists of 14 residues. Germline lookup yields CDR1 WSHSY and CDR2 SAAADI. Trimming removed 5 bases from V and 4 bases from J; junction bases left unmatched: 3. CDR3 DNA: TGCGCCAGCAGTCCTAGCGGGAAGTACAATGAGCAGTTCTTC. It specifies CASSPSGKYNEQFF.

The chain joins TRBV25-1 to TRBJ2-1; tentative D call: TRBD2 (6 bases). CDR3 length equals 13 residues. V dropped 6 bases and J dropped 7 bases, with 13 bases sitting between them. Germline CDR1 reads MGHDK; CDR2 reads SYGVNS. In DNA form, the CDR3 reads TGTGCCAGCAGAACGGGAGCGAGGAATGAGCAGTTCTTC. Translated: CASRTGARNEQFF.

This rearrangement joins TRBV11-1 to TRBJ1-1; D possibly corresponds to TRBD1 (5 bases). V shed 6 bases and J shed 6 bases, with 23 bases lying between them. CDR1 is SGHAT, CDR2 FQDESV, per germline (reference sequence). The CDR3 is 16 amino acids. Here the CDR3 DNA reads TGTGCCAGCAGTCACGGGGGGGGACGCTACAGCGCTGAAGCTTTCTTT. This encodes CASSHGGGRYSAEAFF.

This clone appeared once. The chain combines TRBV28 with TRBJ1-6, with 9 positions matching TRBD1. Trimming cost V 4 bases and J 3 bases; bases outside gene matches: 4. CDR1 and CDR2 (germline): MDHEN, SYDVKM. This CDR3 has 16 amino acids. The CDR3 spells CASSSPGQGYNSPLHF. The CDR3 DNA follows: TGTGCCAGCAGTTCACCGGGACAGGGCTATAATTCACCCCTCCACTTT.

This chain connects TRBV5-4 to TRBJ2-3; 9 bases match TRBD2. This CDR3 comprises 15 residues. CDR1 and CDR2 from the germline V gene are SGHNT and YYREEE (reference sequence). J was trimmed by 2 bases and V by 2 bases; bases with no gene match: 3. In nucleotides, the CDR3 is TGTGCCAGCAGCTTCGCGGGGGGGTCCACAGATACGCAGTATTTT. Protein product: CASSFAGGSTDTQYF. Looking up the rest from reference TRBV5-4 and TRBJ2-3 gives the full variable domain: ETGVTQSPTHLIKTRGQQVTLRCSSQSGHNTVSWYQQALGQGPQFIFQYYREEENGRGNFPPRFSGLQFPNYSSELNVNALELDDSALYLCASSFAGGSTDTQYFGPGTRLTVL.

This clone was counted between two and nine times. The chain carries TRBV5-1 and TRBJ1-2; tentative D call: TRBD1 (6 bases). The CDR3 totals 14 residues. CDR1 is SGHRS, CDR2 YFSETQ, per germline. V lost 4 bases, J lost 2 bases, and 12 bases lay in between. Here the CDR3 DNA reads TGCGCCAGCAGCATGGACAGTTTCAACTATGGCTACACCTTC. Translating gives CASSMDSFNYGYTF.

This sequence joins TRBV5-4 and TRBJ2-7, with 8 positions matching TRBD2. V lost 0 bases to trimming and J lost 5 bases; unmatched junction nucleotides: 7. CDR3 length: 15 residues. Germline V gene lookup returns CDR1 SGHNT and CDR2 YYREEE (reference sequence). As DNA, the CDR3 is TGTGCCAGCAGCTTGGGACCGGGAGGGTACGACGAGCAGTACTTC. This gives the protein CASSLGPGGYDEQYF.

The chain uses TRBV9 and TRBJ1-2, with unresolved D. Trimming shortened V by 3 bases and J by 5 bases, and 8 bases separated the two germline ends. Germline lookup yields CDR1 SGDLS and CDR2 YYNGEE. The CDR3 is 12 amino acids. The CDR3 DNA is TGTGCCAGCAGCGACGGGATTTATGGCTACACCTTC. This codes for CASSDGIYGYTF.

V usage is TRBV29-1 and J usage is TRBJ1-2, with D possibly matching TRBD1 (5 bases). This CDR3 has 16 amino acids. V was pared by 5 bases and J by 5 bases, with 24 bases between. Per germline, CDR1 SQVTM and CDR2 ANQGSEA. In DNA, the CDR3 is TGCAGCGTTTTGGGGCAGGCCAGCCCTAAAAAGTATGGCTACACCTTC. Protein product: CSVLGQASPKKYGYTF.

The chain couples TRBV5-1 to TRBJ2-5; a weak D match, TRBD1 (5 bases). From germline, CDR1 is SGHRS and CDR2 YFSETQ. CDR3 length: 14 residues. The ends were cut back, 5 bases at V and 5 bases at J, with 16 bases in the middle. CDR3 bases: TGCGCCAGCAGGTCTGGGGCCCCCAGGGAGACCCAGTACTTC. Protein: CASRSGAPRETQYF.

This chain links TRBV6-5 with TRBJ2-7; 10 nucleotides agree with TRBD2. CDR1 is MNHEY and CDR2 is SVGAGI in the germline V gene. This CDR3 comprises 15 residues. V lost 6 bases to trimming and J lost 6 bases; unmatched junction nucleotides: 11. The chain's CDR3 is CASRNATSGLGEQYF. Here the CDR3 DNA reads TGTGCCAGCAGGAACGCGACTAGCGGGTTGGGCGAGCAGTACTTC.

The chain couples TRBV6-5 to TRBJ2-1, with a possible D match to TRBD1 (6 bases). Germline V gene data show CDR1 as MNHEY and CDR2 as SVGAGI. Trimming removed 5 bases from V and 8 bases from J, with 10 bases in between. This CDR3 has 12 amino acids. The CDR3 DNA is TGTGCCAGCAGTCCGGACAGCCATGAGCAGTTCTTC. This sequence encodes CASSPDSHEQFF.

The chain combines TRBV4-2 with TRBJ2-5; 11 nucleotides agree with TRBD2. Trimming at V came to 1 base and at J to 2 bases, leaving 6 bases not matched to a gene. Germline V gene sequence: CDR1 LGHNA, CDR2 YNFKEQ. The CDR3 is 17 residues long. Here the CDR3 DNA reads TGTGCCAGCAGCCAAGGACTAGCGGGACCGTTACAAGAGACCCAGTACTTC. This encodes CASSQGLAGPLQETQYF.

The chain couples TRBV30 to TRBJ2-3, with D possibly being TRBD2 (5 bases). CDR1 and CDR2 (germline): GTSNPN, SVGIG (reference sequence). This CDR3 contains 13 residues. The V end lost 4 bases, the J end lost 1 base, and 9 bases lay between the germline ends. CDR3 DNA: TGTGCCTGGATCCTAGCCGGCACAGATACGCAGTATTTT. It encodes CAWILAGTDTQYF.

The chain combines TRBV5-4 with TRBJ2-1; no clear D gene. CDR3 size: 15 residues. Per germline, CDR1 SGHNT and CDR2 YYREEE (reference sequence). V lost 0 bases and J 0 bases, leaving 7 bases between the germline ends. The CDR3 DNA sequence: TGTGCCAGCAGCTTGGACTCCCCCTCCTACAATGAGCAGTTCTTC. This encodes CASSLDSPSYNEQFF.

The J gene is TRBJ2-5, the V gene TRBV10-2; D is undetermined. The CDR3 runs 14 residues. The V and J ends lost 3 bases and 1 base respectively, with 9 bases between them. Germline V gene data show CDR1 as WSHSY and CDR2 as SAAADI. The CDR3 region is CASSDNRAQETQYF. The CDR3 DNA is TGCGCCAGCAGTGACAACCGAGCCCAAGAGACCCAGTACTTC.